A single sample is the source of the 29 T cell receptor beta chains below, sequenced in a study of chemoradiotherapy in HPV16-positive cancers. TCRdb's copy holds only in-frame clones and misses some; the assay was immunoSEQ multiplex PCR. The sample has 6,000 to 8,000 clones; about 79% are singletons. Sampling was done from a patient who underwent chemoradiotherapy. The receptors were sampled from a human donor with HPV-associated anogenital cancer.

J is TRBJ1-4 and V is TRBV5-1; D perhaps matches TRBD1 (5 bases). Germline V gene lookup returns CDR1 SGHRS and CDR2 YFSETQ. CDR3 length equals 15 residues. V lost 0 bases to trimming and J lost 1 base, with 7 bases between them. CDR3 DNA: TGCGCCAGCAGCTTGGGGACACTAACTAATGAAAAACTGTTTTTT. It is translated as CASSLGTLTNEKLFF.

The chain links TRBV7-9 to TRBJ1-5; tentative D call: TRBD1 (5 bases). Deletions cut 3 bases from V and 7 bases from J, with 19 bases between. The CDR3 runs to 16 residues. CDR1 and CDR2 from the germline V gene are SEHNR and FQNEAQ (reference sequence). CDR3 sequence reads: CASSFASPGQNQPQHF. CDR3 DNA: TGTGCCAGCAGCTTCGCAAGTCCGGGGCAGAACCAGCCCCAGCATTTT.

V usage is TRBV5-5 and J usage is TRBJ2-2, with 8 bases aligning to TRBD1. Germline V gene sequence: CDR1 SGHKS, CDR2 YYEKEE (reference sequence). Trimming took 4 bases from V and 7 from J; bases not matched to a gene: 3. CDR3 length: 13 amino acids. CDR3 sequence (DNA): TGTGCCAGCAGCCTACAGGGGGGCGGGGAGCTGTTTTTT. Protein: CASSLQGGGELFF.

The chain combines TRBV2 with TRBJ1-5; D unclear. CDR3 length: 12 residues. Per the germline V gene, CDR1 is SNHLY and CDR2 is FYNNEI. Deletions cut 7 bases from V and 0 bases from J, with 4 bases between. The DNA for the CDR3 is TGTGCCAGCACAATTAGCAATCAGCCCCAGCATTTT. This encodes CASTISNQPQHF.

The chain links TRBV2 to TRBJ1-1, with D uncertain. This CDR3 has 12 residues. V lost 6 bases to trimming and J lost 1 base, with 6 bases between them. Germline V lookup: CDR1 SNHLY, CDR2 FYNNEI. CDR3 loop: CASRGSNTEAFF. The CDR3 nucleotides read TGTGCCAGCAGGGGATCGAACACTGAAGCTTTCTTT. Looking up the rest from reference TRBV2 and TRBJ1-1 gives the full variable domain: EPEVTQTPSHQVTQMGQEVILRCVPISNHLYFYWYRQILGQKVEFLVSFYNNEISEKSEIFDDQFSVERPDGSNFTLKIRSTKLEDSAMYFCASRGSNTEAFFGQGTRLTVV.

The chain couples TRBV6-5 to TRBJ2-7; a weak D match, TRBD1 (6 bases). This CDR3 is built from 14 residues. V lost 6 bases and J lost 2, with 14 bases in between. The germline V gene encodes CDR1 MNHEY and CDR2 SVGAGI. CDR3 sequence (DNA): TGTGCCAGCAGACCAGACAGGAGAACCTACGAGCAGTACTTC. Translated: CASRPDRRTYEQYF.

J is TRBJ2-5 and V is TRBV5-1; perhaps D is TRBD1 or TRBD2 (5 bases each). CDR1 and CDR2 (germline): SGHRS, YFSETQ. The germline V and J ends were trimmed by 1 base and 5 bases, with 15 bases remaining between them. This CDR3 spans 15 amino acids. CDR3 nucleotide sequence: TGCGCCAGCAGCTTGTCTCGAGGGGCGGGCGAGACCCAGTACTTC. It translates to CASSLSRGAGETQYF.

The chain carries TRBV19 and TRBJ1-3, with D unclear. The CDR3 runs 13 residues. V lost 9 bases and J 0 bases, leaving 9 bases between the germline ends. Per germline, CDR1 LNHDA and CDR2 SQIVND (reference sequence). The CDR3 loop is CASRASSGNTIYF. In DNA form, the CDR3 reads TGTGCCAGCCGGGCCTCCTCTGGAAACACCATATATTTT.

The chain links TRBV2 to TRBJ1-2; D is ambiguous. Germline V gene lookup returns CDR1 SNHLY and CDR2 FYNNEI. V lost 8 bases and J 4 bases, leaving 17 bases between the germline ends. This CDR3 comprises 14 residues. CDR3 sequence reads: CASAKDGLRYGYTF. The CDR3 nucleotides read TGTGCCAGCGCCAAAGACGGTTTGCGCTATGGCTACACCTTC.

The V and J genes are TRBV6-4 and TRBJ1-5, with D tentatively TRBD1 (5 bases). CDR3 length equals 15 residues. The germline V and J ends were trimmed by 10 bases and 7 bases, with 23 bases remaining between them. From germline, CDR1 is MRHNA and CDR2 SNTAGT. CDR3 loop: CATQKKQTAFQPQHF. The CDR3 nucleotides read TGTGCCACTCAAAAAAAACAGACAGCTTTCCAGCCCCAGCATTTT.

The rearrangement links TRBV15 to TRBJ2-7, with D tentatively TRBD1 (6 bases). This CDR3 is 14 amino acids long. Trimming removed 2 bases at V and 0 bases at J, with 8 bases between. The germline V gene encodes CDR1 LNHNV and CDR2 YYDKDF (reference sequence). The CDR3 nucleotides are TGTGCCACCAGCAGACAGGGGCCCTCCTACGAGCAGTACTTC. It specifies CATSRQGPSYEQYF. Drawing the rest from reference TRBV15 and TRBJ2-7, the complete variable domain is DAMVIQNPRYQVTQFGKPVTLSCSQTLNHNVMYWYQQKSSQAPKLLFHYYDKDFNNEADTPDNFQSRRPNTSFCFLDIRSPGLGDTAMYLCATSRQGPSYEQYFGPGTRLTVT.

V usage is TRBV19 and J usage is TRBJ1-1; 8 bases agree with TRBD1. CDR1 is LNHDA, CDR2 SQIVND, per germline (reference sequence). The length of the CDR3 is 15 residues. After removal of 7 bases from V and 5 bases from J, the junction contained 12 bases not matched to a gene. CDR3 in amino acids: CASTIPDRVGTEAFF. CDR3 nucleotides: TGTGCCAGTACCATACCGGACAGGGTTGGAACTGAAGCTTTCTTT.

J is TRBJ2-2 and V is TRBV28, with D possibly called TRBD1 or TRBD2 (5 bases each). Germline V gene lookup returns CDR1 MDHEN and CDR2 SYDVKM. V was shortened by 2 bases and J by 2 bases, with 12 bases between the two germline ends. The CDR3 sequence is 16 residues long. DNA of the CDR3: TGTGCCAGCAGTTTAGCCGGGACCAGCAACACCGGGGAGCTGTTTTTT. Translating gives CASSLAGTSNTGELFF. Full variable domain (outside the CDR3, taken from reference TRBV28 and TRBJ2-2): DVKVTQSSRYLVKRTGEKVFLECVQDMDHENMFWYRQDPGLGLRLIYFSYDVKMKEKGDIPEGYSVSREKKERFSLILESASTNQTSMYLCASSLAGTSNTGELFFGEGSRLTVL.

This clone was counted a few times. This sequence joins TRBV12-5 and TRBJ2-7; D unresolved. The germline CDR1 and CDR2 sequences are LGHNT and FRNRAP. With 5 bases removed from V and 5 bases from J, the gap between germline ends came to 7 bases. This CDR3 contains 11 residues. This chain's CDR3 is CASGVNHEQYF. The CDR3 bases are TGTGCTAGTGGTGTGAATCACGAGCAGTACTTC.

The V gene is TRBV28, the J gene TRBJ1-5; no reliable D call. This CDR3 is 15 amino acids long. The germline gives CDR1 MDHEN, CDR2 SYDVKM. The V and J ends lost 3 bases and 4 bases respectively, with 13 bases between them. The CDR3 bases are TGTGCCAGCAGTTTTATACCGGGAATAAATCAGCCCCAGCATTTT. It encodes CASSFIPGINQPQHF.

This clone was recorded a few times. The chain carries TRBV4-2 and TRBJ1-3; D gene uncertain. The germline V and J ends were trimmed by 4 bases and 3 bases, with 10 bases remaining between them. The CDR3 is 14 amino acids. The V gene's germline CDR1 is LGHNA and CDR2 YNFKEQ. Here the CDR3 DNA reads TGTGCCAGCAGCCTCAACACAGTTGGAAACACCATATATTTT. Encoded protein: CASSLNTVGNTIYF.

The chain recombines TRBV19 with TRBJ2-1; the match to TRBD2 covers 14 bases. This CDR3 spans 18 amino acids. Germline assignment: CDR1 LNHDA and CDR2 SQIVND (reference sequence). The trim removed 6 bases at V and 0 bases at J, leaving 7 bases unmatched. The CDR3 DNA follows: TGTGCCAGTAGAACCCCAGGACTAGCGGGGGGCTCCTACAATGAGCAGTTCTTC. Protein: CASRTPGLAGGSYNEQFF.

The chain uses TRBV4-2 and TRBJ2-7; possible D gene TRBD1, 5 bases. The CDR3 length is 16 residues. The V gene's germline CDR1 is LGHNA and CDR2 YNFKEQ. Trimming left V 0 bases short and J 0 bases short, with 12 bases between. This chain's CDR3 is CASSQDGAKSSYEQYF. The DNA for the CDR3 is TGTGCCAGCAGCCAAGATGGGGCCAAGAGCTCCTACGAGCAGTACTTC.

V and J are TRBV7-9 and TRBJ1-6, with D perhaps TRBD1 (6 bases). The CDR3 is 16 residues long. With 5 bases removed from V and 7 bases from J, the gap between germline ends came to 18 bases. From germline, CDR1 is SEHNR and CDR2 FQNEAQ (reference sequence). CDR3 in DNA: TGTGCCAGCAGCCCCCCGAACAGGGCTTTGAATTCACCCCTCCACTTT. Encoded protein: CASSPPNRALNSPLHF.

J is TRBJ1-1 and V is TRBV18, with 7 nucleotides matching TRBD1. V shed 10 bases and J 1 base; nucleotides not matched to a gene: 9. The germline V gene encodes CDR1 KGHSH and CDR2 LQKENI. This CDR3 is 14 amino acids long. CDR3 DNA: TGTGCCACCTACAGAGGGGGCGCGAACACTGAAGCTTTCTTT. It encodes CATYRGGANTEAFF.

This clone was observed once. The genes are TRBV4-3 and TRBJ1-1, with D hard to call. Deletions cut 0 bases from V and 3 bases from J, with 11 bases between. In germline, CDR1 is LGHNA, CDR2 YSLEER. This CDR3 is 15 amino acids long. The CDR3 nucleotides are TGCGCCAGCAGCCAAGATGCGAGAATGGACACTGAAGCTTTCTTT. Translated, it gives CASSQDARMDTEAFF.

The V call is TRBV7-2, the J call TRBJ1-5; 11 bases are shared with TRBD1. In germline, CDR1 is SGHTA, CDR2 FQGNSA. This CDR3 contains 14 residues. V dropped 5 bases and J dropped 6; count of bases not matched to a gene: 3. The CDR3 nucleotides are TGTGCCAGCAGCCCTGGGACAGGGGGTCAGCCCCAGCATTTT. Amino acids: CASSPGTGGQPQHF. The variable domain in full, completed from reference TRBV7-2 and TRBJ1-5, reads GAGVSQSPSNKVTEKGKDVELRCDPISGHTALYWYRQSLGQGLEFLIYFQGNSAPDKSGLPSDRFSAERTGGSVSTLTIQRTQQEDSAVYLCASSPGTGGQPQHFGDGTRLSIL.

The chain uses TRBV10-3 and TRBJ1-5; D ambiguous. This CDR3 is 14 amino acids long. Germline CDR1 ENHRY, CDR2 SYGVKD. Trimming cost V 2 bases and J 3 bases, with 8 bases left between them. CDR3 sequence reads: CAISERRDNQPQHF. CDR3 nucleotide sequence: TGTGCCATCAGTGAGAGGAGGGACAATCAGCCCCAGCATTTT.

V is TRBV30 and J is TRBJ2-5; D call uncertain. The CDR3 length is 13 residues. CDR1 GTSNPN and CDR2 SVGIG come from the germline V gene (reference sequence). V lost 2 bases and J 3 bases, leaving 10 bases between the germline ends. The chain's CDR3 is CAWSFVVKETQYF. In DNA, the CDR3 is TGTGCCTGGAGTTTCGTAGTAAAAGAGACCCAGTACTTC.

This chain joins TRBV19 and TRBJ2-1; 12 positions agree with TRBD2. Germline CDR1 LNHDA, CDR2 SQIVND (reference sequence). This CDR3 comprises 16 residues. J gave up 2 bases and V 5 bases, and 4 bases lay outside the gene matches. Here the CDR3 reads CASSAGLAGPYNEQFF. The CDR3 bases are TGTGCCAGTAGTGCCGGACTAGCGGGGCCCTACAATGAGCAGTTCTTC. The entire variable domain, with the rest obtained from reference TRBV19 and TRBJ2-1, is as follows: DGGITQSPKYLFRKEGQNVTLSCEQNLNHDAMYWYRQDPGQGLRLIYYSQIVNDFQKGDIAEGYSVSREKKESFPLTVTSAQKNPTAFYLCASSAGLAGPYNEQFFGPGTRLTVL.

The V call is TRBV19, the J call TRBJ2-1, with 10 positions matching TRBD2. V lost 3 bases, J lost 7 bases, and 6 bases stayed unmatched. The germline gives CDR1 LNHDA, CDR2 SQIVND (reference sequence). The CDR3 sequence is 15 residues long. The CDR3 sequence is CASSIVSGRGNEQFF. The CDR3 DNA reads as TGTGCCAGTAGTATCGTCAGCGGGAGGGGTAATGAGCAGTTCTTC.

This clone occurred once. The V and J genes are TRBV28 and TRBJ1-6; perhaps TRBD1 as D (6 bases). The CDR3 has 16 residues. Trimming stripped 3 bases from V and 7 bases from J, with 16 bases between. Germline assignment: CDR1 MDHEN and CDR2 SYDVKM. CDR3 in DNA: TGTGCCAGCAGTTTCCGTGGGGGGCGCTTAAATTCACCCCTCCACTTT. Protein product: CASSFRGGRLNSPLHF.

This clone was seen more than once but under ten times. V usage is TRBV21-1 and J usage is TRBJ1-6; the D call in the table, TRBD1, was not verified against the DNA. TRBV21-1 is a pseudogene segment. The CDR3 is 19 amino acids. The CDR3 DNA sequence: TGTGCCAGCAGCAAATTAATAAGGACAGATTTATCTTATAATTCACCCCTCCACTTT. Its translation: CASSKLIRTDLSYNSPLHF.

The CDR3: CASSFMTANSPLHF. The CDR3 DNA reads TGTGCCAGCAGCTTTATGACAGCTAATTCACCCCTCCACTTT. The chain recombines TRBV5-4 with TRBJ1-6; a possible D gene is TRBD1 (5 bases). Trimming stripped 2 bases from V and 6 bases from J, with 9 bases between. The CDR3 runs 14 residues. The germline CDR1 and CDR2 sequences are SGHNT and YYREEE (reference sequence).